This TCR beta chain was sequenced during a study of shared clonotypes between healthy human individuals. This CDR3 is 16 amino acids long. CDR1 and CDR2 from the germline V gene are LNHDA and SQIVND (reference sequence). Losses at the gene ends were 5 bases for V and 1 base for J; bases not matched to a gene: 7. Data came from immunoSEQ multiplex PCR; TCRdb stores just in-frame clones and leaves some out. The sample consists of about 490,000 clones, roughly 85% of them appearing once. The TCR originated in a woman aged 35 to 49 in good health. Some clones in this sample may be carry-over from other donors' samples. The sample taken for sequencing was PBMCs. The chain couples TRBV19 to TRBJ2-3; TRBD2 matches at 9 bases. The CDR3 loop reads CASSSARLAGTDTQYF. The CDR3 nucleotides read TGTGCCAGTAGTTCCGCCAGACTAGCGGGCACAGATACGCAGTATTTT.